These 18 T cell receptor beta chains were sequenced from one sample in a study of blood T cell repertoires in COVID-19. Generated by immunoSEQ multiplex PCR, the TCRdb table keeps only in-frame clones and is missing some. The sample gives nearly 350,000 clones, around nine tenths of which show up once; 2.5% to 4% is in the top ten. Material: peripheral blood. The source of these receptors is a woman aged 18 to 35 who had recovered from COVID-19.

The chain recombines TRBV6-6 with TRBJ1-5, with D possibly TRBD1 on 5 matching bases. V was shortened by 11 bases and J by 1 base, with 18 bases between the two germline ends. Germline CDR1 reads MNHNY; CDR2 reads SVGAGI (reference sequence). The CDR3 contains 15 residues. CDR3: CAGHLGPGSNQPQHF. CDR3 bases: TGTGCCGGACACCTAGGCCCTGGGAGCAATCAGCCCCAGCATTTT.

J is TRBJ2-7 and V is TRBV6-2 or TRBV6-3; weak D call: TRBD1 (6 bases). V lost 2 bases to trimming and J lost 3 bases, with 17 bases between them. CDR1 MNHEY and CDR2 SVGEGT come from the germline V gene. The CDR3 contains 16 residues. CDR3 loop: CASSYGGSLIYYEQYV. The CDR3 DNA is TGTGCCAGCAGTTACGGGGGCAGCCTGATATACTACGAGCAGTACGTC.

The gene calls are TRBV9 and TRBJ2-1, with 9 bases matching TRBD2. The CDR3 runs to 15 residues. Germline V gives CDR1 SGDLS, CDR2 YYNGEE. The J segment lost 9 bases and the V segment lost 4 bases, leaving 11 bases of the junction unmatched. The chain's CDR3 is CASSPRIAGDGEQFF. In DNA form, the CDR3 reads TGTGCCAGCAGCCCCCGTATAGCGGGAGATGGTGAGCAGTTCTTC.

This chain joins TRBV7-9 and TRBJ1-2; D not resolved. V was trimmed by 1 base and J by 3 bases, leaving 6 bases between them. CDR3 length: 13 residues. The germline gives CDR1 SEHNR, CDR2 FQNEAQ (reference sequence). The CDR3 spells CASSLGGYYGYTF. Written as DNA, the CDR3 is TGTGCCAGCAGCTTAGGCGGATACTATGGCTACACCTTC.

This clone was seen once. This chain connects TRBV9 to TRBJ2-3; 9 positions agree with TRBD1. The trim removed 6 bases at V and 0 bases at J, leaving 17 bases unmatched. Germline CDR1 reads SGDLS; CDR2 reads YYNGEE. This CDR3 contains 19 residues. The CDR3 sequence is CASTPGQGSVIGSTDTQYF. The DNA of the CDR3 is TGTGCCAGCACCCCGGGACAGGGATCGGTAATCGGGAGCACAGATACGCAGTATTTT.

This chain connects TRBV18 to TRBJ2-1, with D perhaps matching TRBD1 (6 bases). Per the germline V gene, CDR1 is KGHSH and CDR2 is LQKENI. Trimming took off 3 bases at V and 9 bases at J, with 18 bases between the two ends. This CDR3 has 15 residues. The CDR3 loop is CASSPTGRARGEQFF. The CDR3 DNA sequence: TGTGCCAGCTCACCGACAGGTAGAGCCAGGGGTGAGCAGTTCTTC. Filled out from reference TRBV18 and TRBJ2-1, the complete variable domain reads NAGVMQNPRHLVRRRGQEARLRCSPMKGHSHVYWYRQLPEEGLKFMVYLQKENIIDESGMPKERFSAEFPKEGPSILRIQQVVRGDSAAYFCASSPTGRARGEQFFGPGTRLTVL.

The V gene is TRBV10-3, the J gene TRBJ1-2; 12 bases are a match to TRBD1. V was clipped by 7 bases and J by 0 bases; unmatched bases: 6. Germline values: CDR1 ENHRY, CDR2 SYGVKD. The CDR3 length is 16 residues. In DNA, the CDR3 is TGTGCCATCAAGGGGACAGGGGGCGAATCTAACTATGGCTACACCTTC. Its translation is CAIKGTGGESNYGYTF.

The V gene is TRBV3-1 (or the pseudogene TRBV3-2), the J gene TRBJ2-4; D is possibly TRBD2 (5 bases). The germline V and J ends were trimmed by 1 base and 6 bases, with 16 bases remaining between them. This CDR3 is built from 16 residues. From germline, CDR1 is LGHDT and CDR2 YNNKEL (reference sequence). The CDR3 sequence: CASSQGSMTSGNIQYF. As DNA, the CDR3 is TGTGCCAGCAGCCAAGGTTCGATGACCAGCGGAAACATTCAGTACTTC.

This chain uses TRBV6-5 with TRBJ2-3; TRBD2 is a possible D gene (5 bases). With 0 bases removed from V and 2 bases from J, the gap between germline ends came to 12 bases. Germline values: CDR1 MNHEY, CDR2 SVGAGI. The CDR3 totals 16 residues. CDR3 loop: CASSYSGRGNTDTQYF. CDR3 DNA sequence: TGTGCCAGCAGTTACTCCGGCCGAGGGAACACAGATACGCAGTATTTT.

The chain uses TRBV12-5 and TRBJ2-5; a weak D match, TRBD1 (5 bases). Germline V CDR1 and CDR2: LGHNT, FRNRAP. Trimming removed 1 base at V and 0 bases at J, with 15 bases between. The CDR3 spans 17 residues. CDR3: CASGLGDSLEHQETQYF. Here the CDR3 DNA reads TGTGCTAGTGGTTTGGGAGACAGCTTGGAACACCAAGAGACCCAGTACTTC.

The chain links TRBV7-8 to TRBJ2-5; possibly TRBD2 for D (5 bases). CDR1 and CDR2 from the germline V gene are SGHVS and FQNEAQ. V lost 2 bases to trimming and J lost 3 bases, with 10 bases between them. The CDR3 contains 14 residues. The CDR3, as DNA: TGTGCCAGCAGCTTAATGAGGGAAAAAGAGACCCAGTACTTC. Translated, it gives CASSLMREKETQYF.

The V and J genes are TRBV7-2 and TRBJ1-2, with TRBD1 matching over 10 bases. The CDR3 has 15 residues. Germline loops: CDR1 SGHTA, CDR2 FQGNSA. With V trimmed by 5 bases and J by 6 bases, 9 bases remained unmatched. This CDR3 is CASSGRTGGMDGYTF. CDR3 sequence (DNA): TGTGCCAGCAGCGGCCGGACAGGGGGTATGGATGGCTACACCTTC.

The V call is TRBV1, the J call TRBJ2-1; the table names TRBD2, a call not compared with the DNA. TRBV1 is a known pseudogene. The CDR3 extends over 19 amino acids. Written as DNA, the CDR3 is TGCACCAGCAGCCATCCCAAAGAAGGGGACTTGAGCTCCTACAATGAGCAGTTCTTC. This encodes CTSSHPKEGDLSSYNEQFF.

This clone appeared a single time. The rearrangement joins TRBV4-3 to TRBJ2-2; a possible D gene is TRBD1 (7 bases). Trimming shortened V by 0 bases and J by 4 bases, and 12 bases separated the two germline ends. The CDR3 length is 16 residues. CDR1 and CDR2 from the germline V gene are LGHNA and YSLEER. The CDR3 loop reads CASSQDQGGSTGELFF. CDR3 bases: TGCGCCAGCAGCCAAGATCAGGGGGGTAGCACCGGGGAGCTGTTTTTT.

CDR3 in amino acids: CASSSRTNYGYTF. CDR3 nucleotide sequence: TGTGCCAGCAGTTCCAGGACTAACTATGGCTACACCTTC. The genes are TRBV12-3 or TRBV12-4 and TRBJ1-2; D gene unclear. V was pared by 4 bases and J by 0 bases, with 6 bases between. This CDR3 has 13 amino acids.

Written as DNA, the CDR3 is TGTGCCAGCAGTGAGGACAGGGGGCGGTTTTCTGGCTACACCTTC. Protein: CASSEDRGRFSGYTF. The V call is TRBV6-1, the J call TRBJ1-2; TRBD1 aligns across 11 bases. The CDR3 sequence is 15 residues long. V lost 3 bases to trimming and J lost 7 bases; unmatched junction nucleotides: 7. Germline assignment: CDR1 MNHNS and CDR2 SASEGT.

In this sample, this clone turned up a few times. The chain couples TRBV14 to TRBJ1-1; TRBD1 aligns across 8 bases. Germline V gene data show CDR1 as SGHDN and CDR2 as FVKESK. There are 15 residues in the CDR3. V lost 4 bases, J lost 5 bases, and 9 bases stayed unmatched. For the CDR3, the DNA is TGTGCCAGCAGCCCTAACAGGGGGTCGGTTACTGAAGCTTTCTTT. This codes for CASSPNRGSVTEAFF.

The chain couples TRBV5-1 to TRBJ1-1; 8 bases are shared with TRBD1. CDR3 length: 17 residues. V dropped 1 base and J dropped 0; count of bases not matched to a gene: 8. Looked up from germline, CDR1 is SGHRS and CDR2 is YFSETQ. The CDR3 bases are TGCGCCAGCAGCTTGACCATTCAGGGGGCACTGAACACTGAAGCTTTCTTT. It codes for CASSLTIQGALNTEAFF. Full variable domain (rest looked up from reference TRBV5-1 and TRBJ1-1): KAGVTQTPRYLIKTRGQQVTLSCSPISGHRSVSWYQQTPGQGLQFLFEYFSETQRNKGNFPGRFSGRQFSNSRSEMNVSTLELGDSALYLCASSLTIQGALNTEAFFGQGTRLTVV.